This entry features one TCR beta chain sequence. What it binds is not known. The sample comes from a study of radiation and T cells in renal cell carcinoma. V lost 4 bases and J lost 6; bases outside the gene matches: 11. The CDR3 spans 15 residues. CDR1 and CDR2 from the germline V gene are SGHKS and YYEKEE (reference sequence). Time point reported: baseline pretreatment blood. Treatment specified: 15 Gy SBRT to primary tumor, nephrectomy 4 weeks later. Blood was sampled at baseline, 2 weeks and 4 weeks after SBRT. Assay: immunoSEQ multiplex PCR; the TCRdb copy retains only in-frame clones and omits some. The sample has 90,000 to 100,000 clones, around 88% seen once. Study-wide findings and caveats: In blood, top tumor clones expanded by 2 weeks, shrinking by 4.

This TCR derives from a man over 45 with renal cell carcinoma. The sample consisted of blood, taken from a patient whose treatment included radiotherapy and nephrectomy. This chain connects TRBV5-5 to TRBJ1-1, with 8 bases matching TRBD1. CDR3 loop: CASSPAGGGLAEAFF. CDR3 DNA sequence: TGTGCCAGCAGCCCTGCAGGGGGCGGGTTGGCTGAAGCTTTCTTT.